This entry is about one TCR beta chain. The target antigen is unknown. The CDR3 loop spans 16 amino acids. V was shortened by 6 bases and J by 5 bases, with 19 bases between the two germline ends. CDR1 is LNHDA and CDR2 is SQIVND in the germline V gene (reference sequence). These data originate in a study of cytomegalovirus exposure and HLA in healthy donors. Overall study results and limits: In an earlier analysis, most TCR beta V segments were productive about 87% or about 30% of the time. Later analysis found that TCR beta chains associated with HLA were more clonally expanded than other, equally common chains. For most TCR sequences rarity was the rule, although some public TCRs occurred in many donors.

Primers: 60 Vbeta forward and 13 Jbeta reverse. Original methodology: About 80 million unique TCR beta chains, around 10 million of them shared, were counted by a later analysis. The protocol was immunoSEQ multiplex PCR, while the TCRdb copy is restricted to in-frame clones and leaves out a portion. V, J and clone size are taken as reported in that table, and D and trimming were inferred from the DNA itself. The table lists over 150,000 clones, about 80% of them singletons. Input material: PBMCs. The chain uses TRBV19 and TRBJ2-2; the D gene is possibly TRBD1 (6 bases). This clonotype was obtained from a man aged 30-40 years in good health and CMV-seronegative. The CDR3 is CASSPARTAQTGELFF. CDR3 sequence (DNA): TGTGCCAGTAGCCCCGCTCGGACAGCCCAAACCGGGGAGCTGTTTTTT.